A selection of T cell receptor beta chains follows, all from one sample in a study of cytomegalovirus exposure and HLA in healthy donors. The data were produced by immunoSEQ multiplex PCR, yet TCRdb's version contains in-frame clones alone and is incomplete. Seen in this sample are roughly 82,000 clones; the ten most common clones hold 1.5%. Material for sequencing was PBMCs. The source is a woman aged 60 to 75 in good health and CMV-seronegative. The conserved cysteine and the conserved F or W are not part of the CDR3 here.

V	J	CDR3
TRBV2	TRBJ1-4	ASSPTVTNEKLF
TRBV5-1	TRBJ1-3	ASSTRSRFSGNTIY
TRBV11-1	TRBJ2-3	ASSSGYTQY
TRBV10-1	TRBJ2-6	ASSGRKGANVLT
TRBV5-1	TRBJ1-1	ASELQGGNTEAF
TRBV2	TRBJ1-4	ASSGGGRGLSNEKLF
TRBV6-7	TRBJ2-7	ASSKTGPYTTYEQY
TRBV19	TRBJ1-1	ASSIGRGRADTEAF
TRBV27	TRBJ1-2	ASSPRTAVANYGYT
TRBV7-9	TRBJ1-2	ASSLVPGNYGYT
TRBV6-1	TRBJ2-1	ASNEQSYNEQF
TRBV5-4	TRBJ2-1	ASSLGLATYNEQF
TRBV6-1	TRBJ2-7	ASSEREDYEQY
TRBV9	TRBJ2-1	ASSTQLAGGLINEQF